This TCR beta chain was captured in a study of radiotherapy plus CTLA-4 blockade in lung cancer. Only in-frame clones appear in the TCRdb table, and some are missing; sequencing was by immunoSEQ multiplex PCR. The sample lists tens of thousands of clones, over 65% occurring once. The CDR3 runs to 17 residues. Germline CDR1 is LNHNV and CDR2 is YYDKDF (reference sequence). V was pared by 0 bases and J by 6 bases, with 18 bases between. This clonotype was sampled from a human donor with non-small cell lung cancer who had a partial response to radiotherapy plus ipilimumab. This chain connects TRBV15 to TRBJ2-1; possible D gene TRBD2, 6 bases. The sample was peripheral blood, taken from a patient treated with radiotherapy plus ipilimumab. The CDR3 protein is CATSRENQGLGGNEQFF. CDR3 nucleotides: TGTGCCACCAGCAGAGAAAACCAGGGTTTGGGGGGCAATGAGCAGTTCTTC.